These 29 T cell receptor beta chains originate from one sample sequenced in a study of T cell responses to AZD1222 COVID-19 vaccine. The protocol was immunoSEQ multiplex PCR, while the TCRdb copy is restricted to in-frame clones and leaves out a portion. Seen here are roughly 170,000 clones, 94% observed once, and the top ten hold around 1.6%. The source was peripheral blood, collected 28 days after the second AZD1222 dose. These TCRs come from an adult who received the AZD1222 COVID-19 vaccine.

V is TRBV28 and J is TRBJ1-1; D remains unclear. Germline-derived CDR1 and CDR2 are MDHEN and SYDVKM. The CDR3 runs to 12 residues. V was shortened by 3 bases and J by 6 bases, with 8 bases between the two germline ends. The CDR3 region has the DNA TGTGCCAGCAGTTTTCGCCCAGCTGAAGCTTTCTTT. It translates to CASSFRPAEAFF. Complete variable domain (other parts from reference TRBV28 and TRBJ1-1): DVKVTQSSRYLVKRTGEKVFLECVQDMDHENMFWYRQDPGLGLRLIYFSYDVKMKEKGDIPEGYSVSREKKERFSLILESASTNQTSMYLCASSFRPAEAFFGQGTRLTVV.

The table lists this clone with a count of one. This chain links TRBV29-1 with TRBJ2-3, with 9 positions matching TRBD2. Germline V lookup: CDR1 SQVTM, CDR2 ANQGSEA. CDR3 length equals 16 residues. The V segment lost 6 bases and the J segment 0 bases; nucleotides outside the gene matches: 10. Here the CDR3 DNA reads TGCAGCGTCCGTAGCGGGAGACTTTCTAGCACAGATACGCAGTATTTT. Translated, it gives CSVRSGRLSSTDTQYF.

This clone was seen a single time. The chain employs TRBV3-1 (or the pseudogene TRBV3-2) and TRBJ1-1, with TRBD1 matching 7 bases. The CDR3 length is 13 residues. CDR1 and CDR2 (germline): LGHDT, YNNKEL (reference sequence). Trimming cost V 7 bases and J 6 bases; bases outside gene matches: 8. The CDR3: CASTREGAAEAFF. The CDR3 DNA reads as TGTGCCAGCACTCGTGAGGGGGCCGCTGAAGCTTTCTTT.

As DNA, the CDR3 is TGTGCCAGCATCGGACAGGGGATAACTGAAGCTTTCTTT. Its protein is CASIGQGITEAFF. The chain has TRBV12-3 or TRBV12-4 and TRBJ1-1; 9 bases agree with TRBD1. The trim removed 7 bases at V and 5 bases at J, leaving 5 bases unmatched. This CDR3 region has 13 residues.

The chain carries TRBV6-5 and TRBJ2-5; tentative D call: TRBD2 (7 bases). The length of the CDR3 is 13 residues. The germline V gene has CDR1 MNHEY and CDR2 SVGAGI. V was shortened by 8 bases and J by 2 bases, with 12 bases between the two germline ends. The CDR3 region has the DNA TGTGCCAGCGGGAGGGACATTCAAGAGACCCAGTACTTC. This codes for CASGRDIQETQYF.

The chain recombines TRBV7-2 with TRBJ1-3; D is unresolved. Per the germline V gene, CDR1 is SGHTA and CDR2 is FQGNSA. The ends were cut back, 3 bases at V and 2 bases at J, with 8 bases in the middle. The length of the CDR3 is 14 residues. In DNA form, the CDR3 reads TGTGCCAGCAGCTTTGGCGGGACTGGAAACACCATATATTTT. Its protein product is CASSFGGTGNTIYF.

V gene TRBV18 combines with J gene TRBJ1-3; no firm D call. CDR1 and CDR2 (germline): KGHSH, LQKENI. The CDR3 runs 14 residues. Trimming took 4 bases from V and 2 from J, leaving 9 bases between them. CDR3 sequence reads: CASSLASAGNTIYF. The CDR3 bases are TGTGCCAGCTCACTCGCCAGCGCTGGAAACACCATATATTTT.

This chain uses TRBV6-4 with TRBJ1-6, with unresolved D. The length of the CDR3 is 14 residues. V shed 2 bases and J shed 7 bases, with 9 bases lying between them. The V gene's germline CDR1 is MRHNA and CDR2 SNTAGT. The CDR3 bases are TGTGCCAGCAGTGACGTGGGTGAGAATTCACCCCTCCACTTT. Translation: CASSDVGENSPLHF.

V and J are TRBV9 and TRBJ2-2; no clear D. Trimming shortened V by 0 bases and J by 1 base, and 7 bases separated the two germline ends. The CDR3 is 15 residues long. Germline lookup yields CDR1 SGDLS and CDR2 YYNGEE. CDR3 DNA: TGTGCCAGCAGCGTAGTGACCCAGAACACCGGGGAGCTGTTTTTT. This encodes CASSVVTQNTGELFF.

The chain carries TRBV5-1 and TRBJ2-1, with D tentatively TRBD2 (7 bases). Germline-derived CDR1 and CDR2 are SGHRS and YFSETQ. The CDR3 is 16 amino acids. V was clipped by 2 bases and J by 4 bases, with 16 bases between them. CDR3 nucleotides: TGCGCCAGCAGCTTAGAGGGGGGACTAATATACAATGAGCAGTTCTTC. Its translation is CASSLEGGLIYNEQFF.

The V gene is TRBV7-3, the J gene TRBJ2-5; D gene uncertain. The germline V and J ends were trimmed by 8 bases and 4 bases, with 11 bases remaining between them. The CDR3 is 12 amino acids. Germline CDR1 reads SGHTA; CDR2 reads FQGTGA. The CDR3 DNA follows: TGTGCCAGCGGGAATTTGGGAGAGACCCAGTACTTC. This gives the protein CASGNLGETQYF.

The chain employs TRBV7-9 and TRBJ1-3; D gene unclear. CDR1 SEHNR and CDR2 FQNEAQ come from the germline V gene (reference sequence). The length of the CDR3 is 12 residues. Trimming took 2 bases from V and 5 from J, leaving 4 bases between them. This CDR3 is CASSLPRNTIYF. CDR3 coding DNA: TGTGCCAGCAGCTTACCACGAAACACCATATATTTT.

This chain connects TRBV7-9 to TRBJ2-1, with D tentatively TRBD2 (5 bases). The length of the CDR3 is 18 residues. Germline values: CDR1 SEHNR, CDR2 FQNEAQ (reference sequence). V was cut by 5 bases and J by 9 bases, with 29 bases left in between. The CDR3 region has the DNA TGTGCCAGCAGCCCAGGCGTGCATTCGGGGATACGCGGCAGTGAGCAGTTCTTC. Its protein is CASSPGVHSGIRGSEQFF.

The chain recombines TRBV2 with TRBJ2-1; TRBD2 matches 7 bases. The germline V gene encodes CDR1 SNHLY and CDR2 FYNNEI. J was trimmed by 10 bases and V by 0 bases; bases with no gene match: 3. CDR3 length: 13 residues. CDR3 bases: TGTGCCAGCAGTGAAGCGCTCGGGAGGGAGCAGTTCTTC. Translating it yields CASSEALGREQFF.

The J gene is TRBJ2-7, the V gene TRBV27; 16 bases line up with TRBD2. The CDR3 contains 18 residues. The germline CDR1 and CDR2 sequences are MNHEY and SMNVEV (reference sequence). The ends lost 4 bases at V and 2 bases at J; junction bases unmatched: 8. This CDR3 reads CASSSGLAGGGSTYEQYF. In DNA, the CDR3 is TGTGCCAGCAGTTCGGGACTAGCGGGAGGGGGGTCCACCTACGAGCAGTACTTC.

The chain joins TRBV15 to TRBJ2-5; no clear D gene. The ends were cut back, 0 bases at V and 0 bases at J, with 8 bases in the middle. The CDR3 totals 15 residues. The germline gives CDR1 LNHNV, CDR2 YYDKDF (reference sequence). CDR3 DNA: TGTGCCACCAGCAGAGATCAAGGCGACCAAGAGACCCAGTACTTC. Protein product: CATSRDQGDQETQYF.

This clone was counted a few times. The V gene is TRBV7-2, the J gene TRBJ2-3; the match to TRBD2 covers 8 bases. CDR3 length equals 15 residues. Germline V gene data show CDR1 as SGHTA and CDR2 as FQGNSA. V lost 2 bases, J lost 2 bases, and 3 bases stayed unmatched. CDR3 in DNA: TGTGCCAGCAGCTTAAGCGGGGGATACACAGATACGCAGTATTTT. Translating gives CASSLSGGYTDTQYF.

The gene calls are TRBV7-6 and TRBJ1-3; no clear D gene. The CDR3 sequence is 14 residues long. Trimming left V 5 bases short and J 2 bases short, with 10 bases between. Germline V gene sequence: CDR1 SGHVS, CDR2 FNYEAQ. The CDR3 here is CASSVQVTGNTIYF. CDR3 sequence (DNA): TGTGCCAGCAGCGTCCAGGTTACTGGAAACACCATATATTTT.

In this sample, this clone turned up once. The J gene is TRBJ2-5, the V gene TRBV14, with D perhaps matching TRBD1 or TRBD2 (6 bases each). The V and J ends lost 0 bases and 5 bases respectively, with 10 bases between them. There are 14 residues in the CDR3. Germline loops: CDR1 SGHDN, CDR2 FVKESK. The CDR3 DNA follows: TGTGCCAGCAGCCAAGAACGGAGGGGGGAGACCCAGTACTTC. The encoded protein is CASSQERRGETQYF.

V is TRBV7-6 and J is TRBJ1-1; D is possibly TRBD1 (5 bases). The V gene's germline CDR1 is SGHVS and CDR2 FNYEAQ. The CDR3 is 15 amino acids. Trimming removed 4 bases from V and 1 base from J, with 13 bases in between. CDR3 residues: CASSSNVQANTEAFF. The CDR3 region has the DNA TGTGCCAGCAGCTCCAACGTACAGGCGAACACTGAAGCTTTCTTT.

The chain couples TRBV9 to TRBJ1-3; D is perhaps TRBD1 (6 bases). The CDR3 contains 16 residues. V gave up 0 bases and J gave up 2 bases, with 12 bases separating them. CDR1 and CDR2 from the germline V gene are SGDLS and YYNGEE. CDR3 coding DNA: TGTGCCAGCAGCGTAGTGGACAGTGAACCTGGAAACACCATATATTTT. It specifies CASSVVDSEPGNTIYF.

The chain carries TRBV6-2 or TRBV6-3 and TRBJ2-1, with 12 nucleotides matching TRBD2. CDR1 is MNHEY and CDR2 is SVGEGT in the germline V gene. V lost 4 bases to trimming and J lost 2 bases; unmatched junction nucleotides: 3. The CDR3 is made up of 16 amino acids. The CDR3 DNA is TGTGCCAGCAGTTCCCGACTAGCGGGAGCCTACAATGAGCAGTTCTTC. It codes for CASSSRLAGAYNEQFF.

The chain uses TRBV29-1 and TRBJ2-6; TRBD1 might be the D (6 bases). CDR1 and CDR2 from the germline V gene are SQVTM and ANQGSEA. This CDR3 has 13 residues. Trimming cost V 3 bases and J 4 bases, with 7 bases left between them. The CDR3 is CSVEGAGANVLTF. Here the CDR3 DNA reads TGCAGCGTTGAGGGGGCCGGGGCCAACGTCCTGACTTTC.

The genes are TRBV2 and TRBJ2-7, with D tentatively TRBD1 (6 bases). The V end lost 7 bases, the J end lost 5 bases, and 15 bases lay between the germline ends. This CDR3 contains 13 residues. In germline, CDR1 is SNHLY, CDR2 FYNNEI. The CDR3 bases are TGTGCCAGCACCCTCAGGGGACCTAACGAGCAGTACTTC. The encoded protein is CASTLRGPNEQYF.

V gene TRBV5-1 combines with J gene TRBJ2-1; TRBD2 agrees at 12 bases. Germline trimming cut 0 bases from V and 8 bases from J; bases unmatched to any gene: 3. Per germline, CDR1 SGHRS and CDR2 YFSETQ. This CDR3 region has 15 residues. Written as DNA, the CDR3 is TGCGCCAGCAGCTTGGCTAGCGGGAGGGCCTATGAGCAGTTCTTC. Protein sequence: CASSLASGRAYEQFF.

The chain employs TRBV6-2 or TRBV6-3 and TRBJ1-5; a weak D match, TRBD1 (5 bases). V lost 6 bases and J 0 bases, leaving 27 bases between the germline ends. CDR1 and CDR2 (germline): MNHEY, SVGEGT. The length of the CDR3 is 20 residues. Here the CDR3 reads CASSFARFGTVPYSNQPQHF. The CDR3 DNA sequence: TGTGCCAGCAGCTTTGCCCGATTCGGGACGGTTCCCTATAGCAATCAGCCCCAGCATTTT.

The chain combines TRBV6-6 with TRBJ1-5; no clear D gene. Germline V gives CDR1 MNHNY, CDR2 SVGAGI (reference sequence). The CDR3 covers 13 residues. V lost 2 bases and J 5 bases, leaving 7 bases between the germline ends. The CDR3 nucleotides read TGTGCCAGCAGTTACACACACGATCAGCCCCAGCATTTT. It is translated as CASSYTHDQPQHF.

V usage is TRBV4-1 and J usage is TRBJ1-5; D unclear. Germline assignment: CDR1 MGHRA and CDR2 YSYEKL. The CDR3 totals 13 residues. With 1 base removed from V and 11 bases from J, the gap between germline ends came to 12 bases. CDR3 loop: CASSQGPAAAQHF. The CDR3 bases are TGCGCCAGCAGCCAAGGCCCGGCGGCGGCCCAGCATTTT.

The chain is built from TRBV7-9 and TRBJ2-5; tentatively, D is TRBD1 (6 bases). V was cut by 6 bases and J by 5 bases, with 13 bases left in between. This CDR3 region has 13 residues. Germline values: CDR1 SEHNR, CDR2 FQNEAQ (reference sequence). CDR3 residues: CASRPTGHETQYF. The CDR3 DNA reads TGTGCCAGCAGACCCACAGGGCACGAGACCCAGTACTTC.